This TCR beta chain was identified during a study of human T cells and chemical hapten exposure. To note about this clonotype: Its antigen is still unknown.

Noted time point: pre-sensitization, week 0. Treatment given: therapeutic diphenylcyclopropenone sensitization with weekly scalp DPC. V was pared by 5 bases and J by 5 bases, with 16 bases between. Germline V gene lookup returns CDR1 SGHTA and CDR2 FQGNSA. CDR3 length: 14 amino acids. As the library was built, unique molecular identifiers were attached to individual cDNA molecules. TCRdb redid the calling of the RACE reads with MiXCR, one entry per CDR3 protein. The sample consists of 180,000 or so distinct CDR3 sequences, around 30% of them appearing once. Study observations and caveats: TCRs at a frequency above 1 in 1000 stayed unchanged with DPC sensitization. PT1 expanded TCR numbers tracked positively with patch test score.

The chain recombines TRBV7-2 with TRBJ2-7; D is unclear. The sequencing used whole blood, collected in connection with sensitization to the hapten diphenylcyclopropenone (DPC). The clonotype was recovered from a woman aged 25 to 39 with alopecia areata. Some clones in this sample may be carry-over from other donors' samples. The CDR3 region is CASSPSLVRDEQYF. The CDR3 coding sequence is TGTGCCAGCAGCCCCAGTCTTGTCCGCGACGAGCAGTACTTC.